This TCR beta chain is drawn from a study of T-cell memory formation after mild COVID-19. Study observations and caveats: Cross-reactive memory seemingly joined, as some responding clones were found in pre-infection memory. Second-wave clones that peaked on day 37 lacked confirmed SARS-CoV-2 specificity.

This clonotype was seen more than once but under ten times. Its antigen is currently unknown. Constant-segment primers were used for 5'RACE, and the resulting TCR alpha and TCR beta cDNA libraries carried sample barcodes and UMIs. Each CDR3 protein is one row after TCRdb ran MiXCR on the 5' RACE reads. The sample lists about 160,000 distinct CDR3 sequences; roughly a third were seen once. The sequencing input was PBMCs or a T cell subset sorted from them (not recorded which). This TCR derives from an adult woman who had mild COVID-19 (a few samples of this study predate the infection). Cell type and time point are not known.

The CDR3 is CASSPRTEPYGYTF. The CDR3, as DNA: TGTGCCAGCAGCCCACGGACAGAGCCCTATGGCTACACCTTC. The gene calls are TRBV3-1 and TRBJ1-2; TRBD1 might be the D (6 bases). V shed 4 bases and J shed 4 bases, with 13 bases lying between them. The CDR3 has 14 amino acids. CDR1 and CDR2 (germline): LGHDT, YNNKEL (reference sequence).